The rows below give T cell receptor beta chains drawn from one sample of a study of cytomegalovirus exposure and HLA in healthy donors. Sequenced by immunoSEQ multiplex PCR; TCRdb stores in-frame clones only, minus some. The data contain some 81,000 clones, 65% to 80% of them seen just once; the ten biggest clones take up 11%. The specimen sequenced was PBMCs. The receptors originated from a middle-aged woman in good health and CMV-seropositive. Each CDR3 is given with its conserved first and last residue. Each record gives: CDR3 DNA, CDR3 protein, V gene, clone size, J gene, D gene, CDR3 length. A D gene is named only where the DNA matches it firmly. The size field is filled for only some rows; it gives once, few, many or a size class.

CDR3 DNA: TGTGCCAGCAGCTTAAAGGCTCGGGACAGAAATCTTGGCTACACCTTC
CDR3 protein: CASSLKARDRNLGYTF
V gene: TRBV7-2
clone size: -
J gene: TRBJ1-2
D gene: TRBD1
CDR3 length: 16

CDR3 DNA: TGCGCCAGCAGTCAAGGACAGGGAAACACCGGGGAGCTGTTTTTT
CDR3 protein: CASSQGQGNTGELFF
V gene: TRBV5-1
clone size: once
J gene: TRBJ2-2
D gene: TRBD1
CDR3 length: 15

CDR3 DNA: TGTGCCAGTAGATACAAGAACACTGAAGCTTTCTTT
CDR3 protein: CASRYKNTEAFF
V gene: TRBV19
clone size: few
J gene: TRBJ1-1
D gene: -
CDR3 length: 12

CDR3 DNA: TGTGCCAGCAGCGGGACTAGCGGGAGATTGACCTACAATGAGCAGTTCTTC
CDR3 protein: CASSGTSGRLTYNEQFF
V gene: TRBV7-9
clone size: -
J gene: TRBJ2-1
D gene: TRBD2
CDR3 length: 17

CDR3 DNA: TGCGCCAGCAGCTCGGAGACGACGGGCACCGGGGAGCTGTTTTTT
CDR3 protein: CASSSETTGTGELFF
V gene: TRBV5-1
clone size: -
J gene: TRBJ2-2
D gene: -
CDR3 length: 15

CDR3 DNA: TGTGCCAGTAGTACGACAGGGGGAACCTATGGCTACACCTTC
CDR3 protein: CASSTTGGTYGYTF
V gene: TRBV19
clone size: -
J gene: TRBJ1-2
D gene: TRBD1
CDR3 length: 14

CDR3 DNA: TGTGCCAGCAGTTCCCCCGGGGGAGCTACTAACTATGGCTACACCTTC
CDR3 protein: CASSSPGGATNYGYTF
V gene: TRBV28
clone size: -
J gene: TRBJ1-2
D gene: -
CDR3 length: 16

CDR3 DNA: TGCGCCAGCAGCCCGGACAGGATGAACACTGAAGCTTTCTTT
CDR3 protein: CASSPDRMNTEAFF
V gene: TRBV5-1
clone size: -
J gene: TRBJ1-1
D gene: TRBD1
CDR3 length: 14

CDR3 DNA: TGTGCCAGCACCCAGGGGCTAAATAGCAATCAGCCCCAGCATTTT
CDR3 protein: CASTQGLNSNQPQHF
V gene: TRBV6-1
clone size: -
J gene: TRBJ1-5
D gene: -
CDR3 length: 15

CDR3 DNA: TGCAGCGTCCGGACAGGGGGCGAAAGTAATGGCTACACCTTC
CDR3 protein: CSVRTGGESNGYTF
V gene: TRBV29-1
clone size: -
J gene: TRBJ1-2
D gene: TRBD1
CDR3 length: 14

CDR3 DNA: TGTGCCAGCAGGGCTAGCGGGGGCCGCCAAGAGACCCAGTACTTC
CDR3 protein: CASRASGGRQETQYF
V gene: TRBV2
clone size: -
J gene: TRBJ2-5
D gene: TRBD2
CDR3 length: 15

CDR3 DNA: TGTGCCAGCAGCCAAGAGGGGACTAGCGGAGCCTACGAGCAGTACTTC
CDR3 protein: CASSQEGTSGAYEQYF
V gene: TRBV4-2
clone size: -
J gene: TRBJ2-7
D gene: TRBD2
CDR3 length: 16

CDR3 DNA: TGCGCCAGCAGCTCAGGGACAGCCAACACTGAAGCTTTCTTT
CDR3 protein: CASSSGTANTEAFF
V gene: TRBV5-1
clone size: -
J gene: TRBJ1-1
D gene: TRBD1
CDR3 length: 14

CDR3 DNA: TGTGCCAGCACTGAACTCCGCCGCTATTTTGCACACGAGCAGTACTTC
CDR3 protein: CASTELRRYFAHEQYF
V gene: TRBV6-1
clone size: -
J gene: TRBJ2-7
D gene: -
CDR3 length: 16

CDR3 DNA: TGTGCCTGGAACTCAGGGGGCAACGGGGAGCTGTTTTTT
CDR3 protein: CAWNSGGNGELFF
V gene: TRBV30
clone size: -
J gene: TRBJ2-2
D gene: TRBD1
CDR3 length: 13

CDR3 DNA: TGTGCCAGCAGTGACTCAACGGGGGTGCTCAATCAGCCCCAGCATTTT
CDR3 protein: CASSDSTGVLNQPQHF
V gene: TRBV6-4
clone size: -
J gene: TRBJ1-5
D gene: -
CDR3 length: 16

CDR3 DNA: TGTGCCAGCAGTTTATCCGGGACAAAGATATATGCGGGCTACACCTTC
CDR3 protein: CASSLSGTKIYAGYTF
V gene: TRBV28
clone size: -
J gene: TRBJ1-2
D gene: -
CDR3 length: 16

CDR3 DNA: TGCGGCCAGCGTTTAGCCAAAAACATTCAGTACTTC
CDR3 protein: CGQRLAKNIQYF
V gene: TRBV10-1
clone size: -
J gene: TRBJ2-4
D gene: -
CDR3 length: 12

CDR3 DNA: TGCGCCAGCAGCTACAGCGGGCACTCCTACAATGAGCAGTTCTTC
CDR3 protein: CASSYSGHSYNEQFF
V gene: TRBV5-1
clone size: -
J gene: TRBJ2-1
D gene: -
CDR3 length: 15

CDR3 DNA: TGTGCCAGTAGTCCGGGACTAGCTGGTGTCGGGGAGCTGTTTTTT
CDR3 protein: CASSPGLAGVGELFF
V gene: TRBV19
clone size: -
J gene: TRBJ2-2
D gene: TRBD2
CDR3 length: 15

CDR3 DNA: TGTGCCAGCAGGGGACAGCCTAATGAAAAACTGTTTTTT
CDR3 protein: CASRGQPNEKLFF
V gene: TRBV2
clone size: -
J gene: TRBJ1-4
D gene: TRBD1
CDR3 length: 13

CDR3 DNA: TGTGCCAGCAGCCCACAGGGTTCCCTCGGGTCCTACGAGCAGTACTTC
CDR3 protein: CASSPQGSLGSYEQYF
V gene: TRBV5-4
clone size: -
J gene: TRBJ2-7
D gene: -
CDR3 length: 16

CDR3 DNA: TGTGCCAGCAGTGGCACCGGGACAGGTATCAATGAGCAGTTCTTC
CDR3 protein: CASSGTGTGINEQFF
V gene: TRBV28
clone size: -
J gene: TRBJ2-1
D gene: TRBD1
CDR3 length: 15

CDR3 DNA: TGTGCCTGGAGTGGCGGGGGTTATGAGCAGTTCTTC
CDR3 protein: CAWSGGGYEQFF
V gene: TRBV30
clone size: few
J gene: TRBJ2-1
D gene: TRBD2
CDR3 length: 12

CDR3 DNA: TGTGCCTGGAGTCGGAGTCCGGAGTTACATGGCTACACCTTC
CDR3 protein: CAWSRSPELHGYTF
V gene: TRBV30
clone size: -
J gene: TRBJ1-2
D gene: -
CDR3 length: 14

CDR3 DNA: TGTGCCAGCAGTTTCCTACTGGGGGTTAGCGGGGCTTACAATGAGCAGTTCTTC
CDR3 protein: CASSFLLGVSGAYNEQFF
V gene: TRBV27
clone size: few
J gene: TRBJ2-1
D gene: TRBD2
CDR3 length: 18

CDR3 DNA: TGTGCCAGCGGGCCAGCCTACAATGAGCAGTTCTTC
CDR3 protein: CASGPAYNEQFF
V gene: TRBV2
clone size: -
J gene: TRBJ2-1
D gene: -
CDR3 length: 12

CDR3 DNA: TGTGCCAGCAGTATAGTGACAGGGTTCTATGGCTACACCTTC
CDR3 protein: CASSIVTGFYGYTF
V gene: TRBV28
clone size: -
J gene: TRBJ1-2
D gene: TRBD1
CDR3 length: 14

CDR3 DNA: TGTGCCAGCAGCCCAAGACAGGGTGCTGGCGATACGCAGTATTTT
CDR3 protein: CASSPRQGAGDTQYF
V gene: TRBV7-8
clone size: -
J gene: TRBJ2-3
D gene: TRBD1
CDR3 length: 15

CDR3 DNA: TGTGCCAGCAGTCTGGCCAAGGGGTTCGGAAGCCCTCAGCCCCAGCATTTT
CDR3 protein: CASSLAKGFGSPQPQHF
V gene: TRBV28
clone size: few
J gene: TRBJ1-5
D gene: -
CDR3 length: 17

CDR3 DNA: TGCGCCAGCAGCCAAAATTTGGGTACAGCTGGCAATGAGCAGTTCTTC
CDR3 protein: CASSQNLGTAGNEQFF
V gene: TRBV4-3
clone size: -
J gene: TRBJ2-1
D gene: -
CDR3 length: 16

CDR3 DNA: TGTGCCAGCGGGCGGGGCCAAGAGACCCAGTACTTC
CDR3 protein: CASGRGQETQYF
V gene: TRBV6-5
clone size: -
J gene: TRBJ2-5
D gene: -
CDR3 length: 12

CDR3 DNA: TGTGCCTGGAGTGTAGAGGGGGGGGGTGAAAAACTGTTTTTT
CDR3 protein: CAWSVEGGGEKLFF
V gene: TRBV30
clone size: many
J gene: TRBJ1-4
D gene: -
CDR3 length: 14

CDR3 DNA: TGTGCCAGCAGCTACGGAGGACAGATGAACACTGAAGCTTTCTTT
CDR3 protein: CASSYGGQMNTEAFF
V gene: TRBV6-6
clone size: -
J gene: TRBJ1-1
D gene: -
CDR3 length: 15

CDR3 DNA: TGTGCCAGCAGTCGACAGGAAAGGGCCACTGAAGCTTTCTTT
CDR3 protein: CASSRQERATEAFF
V gene: TRBV2
clone size: -
J gene: TRBJ1-1
D gene: -
CDR3 length: 14

CDR3 DNA: TGTGCCAGCAGCGTAGAGTATTTGGGCGGGACCTACAATGAGCAGTTCTTC
CDR3 protein: CASSVEYLGGTYNEQFF
V gene: TRBV9
clone size: -
J gene: TRBJ2-1
D gene: -
CDR3 length: 17

CDR3 DNA: TGTGCCAGCAGCCCCCCCGGCGGGGGGACCTACGAGCAGTACTTC
CDR3 protein: CASSPPGGGTYEQYF
V gene: TRBV9
clone size: -
J gene: TRBJ2-7
D gene: TRBD2
CDR3 length: 15

CDR3 DNA: TGTGCCAGCAGTACCGACAGGGAAGGAAGGGGCACTGAAGCTTTCTTT
CDR3 protein: CASSTDREGRGTEAFF
V gene: TRBV2
clone size: -
J gene: TRBJ1-1
D gene: TRBD1
CDR3 length: 16

CDR3 DNA: TGCGCCAGCAGCCCGACGGATGGAGCGGGAGCCCACAATGAGCAGTTCTTC
CDR3 protein: CASSPTDGAGAHNEQFF
V gene: TRBV4-1
clone size: once
J gene: TRBJ2-1
D gene: TRBD2
CDR3 length: 17

CDR3 DNA: TGTGCCAGCTCACCCGTAGGACAGCCTGCTAACTATGGCTACACCTTC
CDR3 protein: CASSPVGQPANYGYTF
V gene: TRBV18
clone size: -
J gene: TRBJ1-2
D gene: -
CDR3 length: 16

CDR3 DNA: TGTTCCAGCAGCTTTAAAGGGACAGGGCTGTCACCCCTCCACTTT
CDR3 protein: CSSSFKGTGLSPLHF
V gene: TRBV7-9
clone size: -
J gene: TRBJ1-6
D gene: TRBD1
CDR3 length: 15

CDR3 DNA: TGTGCCAGCAGCTTAGCCCTGTCTGACAGAGAAAATCAGCCCCAGCATTTT
CDR3 protein: CASSLALSDRENQPQHF
V gene: TRBV7-6
clone size: -
J gene: TRBJ1-5
D gene: -
CDR3 length: 17

CDR3 DNA: TGTGCCAGCAGCTCTCTAGCGGGAAATGAGCAGTTCTTC
CDR3 protein: CASSSLAGNEQFF
V gene: TRBV7-9
clone size: -
J gene: TRBJ2-1
D gene: TRBD2
CDR3 length: 13

CDR3 DNA: TGTGCCACCAGCAGAGAGGGGGCCGGCTATGGCTACACCTTC
CDR3 protein: CATSREGAGYGYTF
V gene: TRBV15
clone size: -
J gene: TRBJ1-2
D gene: -
CDR3 length: 14

CDR3 DNA: TGCGCCAGCAGCACCCAACCGGGGGAGACCCAGTACTTC
CDR3 protein: CASSTQPGETQYF
V gene: TRBV5-1
clone size: few
J gene: TRBJ2-5
D gene: -
CDR3 length: 13

CDR3 DNA: TGCGCCAGCAGCCAACAGGGGAAAGATACGCAGTATTTT
CDR3 protein: CASSQQGKDTQYF
V gene: TRBV4-1
clone size: -
J gene: TRBJ2-3
D gene: -
CDR3 length: 13

CDR3 DNA: TGTGCCAGCAGCTGGACAGGGAATGGCTATGGCTACACCTTC
CDR3 protein: CASSWTGNGYGYTF
V gene: TRBV7-9
clone size: -
J gene: TRBJ1-2
D gene: TRBD1
CDR3 length: 14

CDR3 DNA: TGCGCCAGCAGCCCCTCGGACAGGCCATTCCCCCACGAGCAGTACTTC
CDR3 protein: CASSPSDRPFPHEQYF
V gene: TRBV5-1
clone size: -
J gene: TRBJ2-7
D gene: TRBD1
CDR3 length: 16

CDR3 DNA: TGCGCCAGCAGCCCCACGGAGGGGGGGAGAACTGAAGCTTTCTTT
CDR3 protein: CASSPTEGGRTEAFF
V gene: TRBV5-1
clone size: -
J gene: TRBJ1-1
D gene: -
CDR3 length: 15

CDR3 DNA: TGTGCCACCTCTACCCCAGGGGCTGAAGCTTTCTTT
CDR3 protein: CATSTPGAEAFF
V gene: TRBV6-5
clone size: few
J gene: TRBJ1-1
D gene: -
CDR3 length: 12

CDR3 DNA: TGTGCCAGCAGCTTAATTTTAGGGGCCGGAGGGGGCGGGCAGTTCTTC
CDR3 protein: CASSLILGAGGGGQFF
V gene: TRBV7-9
clone size: -
J gene: TRBJ2-1
D gene: -
CDR3 length: 16

CDR3 DNA: TGCGCCAGCAGCCAAGAGCTAGAAAACTATGGCTACACCTTC
CDR3 protein: CASSQELENYGYTF
V gene: TRBV4-1
clone size: few
J gene: TRBJ1-2
D gene: -
CDR3 length: 14

CDR3 DNA: TGTGCCAGCAGCTTATCAGATAACTATGGCTACACCTTC
CDR3 protein: CASSLSDNYGYTF
V gene: TRBV7-2
clone size: -
J gene: TRBJ1-2
D gene: -
CDR3 length: 13

CDR3 DNA: TGCGCCAGCAGCTCTAGCGGGGGGGGAGATACGCAGTATTTT
CDR3 protein: CASSSSGGGDTQYF
V gene: TRBV5-1
clone size: -
J gene: TRBJ2-3
D gene: TRBD2
CDR3 length: 14

CDR3 DNA: TGTGCTAGTGGTCCCGGTAGCACAGATACGCAGTATTTT
CDR3 protein: CASGPGSTDTQYF
V gene: TRBV12-5
clone size: -
J gene: TRBJ2-3
D gene: -
CDR3 length: 13

CDR3 DNA: TGTGCCAGCAGCTTGGGAATCAGGGTGACAGAAGAGCAGTACTTC
CDR3 protein: CASSLGIRVTEEQYF
V gene: TRBV5-8
clone size: once
J gene: TRBJ2-7
D gene: -
CDR3 length: 15

CDR3 DNA: TGTGCCAGCAGTGACCCAGGGTTTCACTACGAGCAGTACTTC
CDR3 protein: CASSDPGFHYEQYF
V gene: TRBV6-1
clone size: few
J gene: TRBJ2-7
D gene: -
CDR3 length: 14

CDR3 DNA: TGTGCCAGCAGCCGCCAAGCGGGAGGGCGGGAGACCCAGTACTTC
CDR3 protein: CASSRQAGGRETQYF
V gene: TRBV6-5
clone size: -
J gene: TRBJ2-5
D gene: TRBD2
CDR3 length: 15

CDR3 DNA: TGTGCCATCAGTGACAACAGGGGGAATAGCACAGATACGCAGTATTTT
CDR3 protein: CAISDNRGNSTDTQYF
V gene: TRBV10-3
clone size: -
J gene: TRBJ2-3
D gene: TRBD1
CDR3 length: 16

CDR3 DNA: TGTGCCAGCAGTTACGGGTCAGGGAATAATTCACCCCTCCACTTT
CDR3 protein: CASSYGSGNNSPLHF
V gene: TRBV6-5
clone size: few
J gene: TRBJ1-6
D gene: -
CDR3 length: 15